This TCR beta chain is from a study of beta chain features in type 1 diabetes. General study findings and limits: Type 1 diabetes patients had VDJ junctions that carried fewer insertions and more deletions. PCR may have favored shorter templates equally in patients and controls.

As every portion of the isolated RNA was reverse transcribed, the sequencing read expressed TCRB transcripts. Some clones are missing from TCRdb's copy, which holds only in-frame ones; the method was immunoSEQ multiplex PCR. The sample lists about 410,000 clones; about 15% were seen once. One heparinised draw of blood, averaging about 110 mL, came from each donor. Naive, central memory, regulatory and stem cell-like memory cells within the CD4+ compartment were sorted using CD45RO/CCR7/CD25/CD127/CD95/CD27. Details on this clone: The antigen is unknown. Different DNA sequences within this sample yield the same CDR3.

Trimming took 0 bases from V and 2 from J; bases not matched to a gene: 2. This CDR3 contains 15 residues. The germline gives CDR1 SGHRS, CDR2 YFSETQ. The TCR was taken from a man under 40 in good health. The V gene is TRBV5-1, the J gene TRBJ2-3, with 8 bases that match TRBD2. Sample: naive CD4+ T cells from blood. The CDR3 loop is CASSLAGGPTDTQYF. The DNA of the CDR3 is TGCGCCAGCAGCTTGGCGGGAGGGCCCACAGATACGCAGTATTTT. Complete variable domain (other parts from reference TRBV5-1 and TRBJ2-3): KAGVTQTPRYLIKTRGQQVTLSCSPISGHRSVSWYQQTPGQGLQFLFEYFSETQRNKGNFPGRFSGRQFSNSRSEMNVSTLELGDSALYLCASSLAGGPTDTQYFGPGTRLTVL.